The 9 T cell receptor beta chains below were found in one sample sequenced in a study of blood T cell repertoires in COVID-19. Clones were read by immunoSEQ multiplex PCR, and TCRdb kept only the in-frame ones, dropping some. The sample contains 60,000 to 75,000 clones, around 82% of which appear only once. The sequenced sample was peripheral blood. The receptors were gathered from a human donor in a cohort sampled during active COVID-19.

The chain carries TRBV9 and TRBJ2-5; possibly TRBD2 for D (6 bases). The CDR3 is 15 residues long. Germline V gives CDR1 SGDLS, CDR2 YYNGEE. The V and J ends lost 2 bases and 4 bases respectively, with 15 bases between them. This CDR3 reads CASSVTRGEVETQYF. The CDR3 nucleotides read TGTGCCAGCAGCGTCACCCGAGGGGAGGTAGAGACCCAGTACTTC.

This clone was observed a single time. This sequence joins TRBV5-5 and TRBJ2-3, with TRBD2 identical over 13 bases. The CDR3 covers 14 residues. In germline, CDR1 is SGHKS, CDR2 YYEKEE (reference sequence). Germline trimming cut 4 bases from V and 4 bases from J; bases unmatched to any gene: 0. The CDR3 nucleotides read TGTGCCAGCAGCGGACTAGCGGGAGCAGATACGCAGTATTTT. It encodes CASSGLAGADTQYF.

This sequence joins TRBV15 and TRBJ1-3; possible D gene TRBD1, 6 bases. This CDR3 region has 14 residues. The germline gives CDR1 LNHNV, CDR2 YYDKDF (reference sequence). V was trimmed by 0 bases and J by 10 bases, leaving 13 bases between them. The CDR3 is CATSRDVLQGTIYF. The DNA of the CDR3 is TGTGCCACCAGCAGAGATGTTCTGCAGGGGACCATATATTTT.

This chain uses TRBV11-2 with TRBJ2-1; D is possibly TRBD2 (6 bases). CDR3 length: 13 residues. Deletions cut 2 bases from V and 9 bases from J, with 11 bases between. CDR1 SGHAT and CDR2 FQNNGV come from the germline V gene. CDR3 nucleotide sequence: TGTGCCAGCAGCTTAAGCACTAGCCGTGAGCAGTTCTTC. It codes for CASSLSTSREQFF.

CDR3 protein: CASSEQPGDTGELFF. The DNA of the CDR3 is TGTGCCAGCAGTGAACAGCCAGGGGACACCGGGGAGCTGTTTTTT. The chain has TRBV2 and TRBJ2-2, with D perhaps matching TRBD1 (6 bases). Germline V gives CDR1 SNHLY, CDR2 FYNNEI. V lost 2 bases and J 3 bases, leaving 10 bases between the germline ends. The CDR3 is made up of 15 amino acids.

This clone was observed a few times. The chain recombines TRBV28 with TRBJ1-1, with TRBD1 matching over 11 bases. The germline V gene has CDR1 MDHEN and CDR2 SYDVKM. V lost 5 bases, J lost 5 bases, and 10 bases stayed unmatched. The CDR3 is 16 amino acids. This CDR3 is CASSTPGQGVRTEAFF. In DNA, the CDR3 is TGTGCCAGCAGTACGCCGGGACAGGGGGTCAGGACTGAAGCTTTCTTT. Combining the CDR3 with reference TRBV28 and TRBJ1-1 gives the whole variable domain DVKVTQSSRYLVKRTGEKVFLECVQDMDHENMFWYRQDPGLGLRLIYFSYDVKMKEKGDIPEGYSVSREKKERFSLILESASTNQTSMYLCASSTPGQGVRTEAFFGQGTRLTVV.

The V call is TRBV7-8, the J call TRBJ1-2, with 8 bases aligning to TRBD1. V dropped 1 base and J dropped 6; count of bases not matched to a gene: 4. The CDR3 runs to 14 residues. From germline, CDR1 is SGHVS and CDR2 FQNEAQ. For the CDR3, the DNA is TGTGCCAGCAGCTTAGGCCCGGACAGGGATGGCTACACCTTC. Its translation: CASSLGPDRDGYTF. Full variable domain (missing parts from reference TRBV7-8 and TRBJ1-2): GAGVSQSPRYKVAKRGQDVALRCDPISGHVSLFWYQQALGQGPEFLTYFQNEAQLDKSGLPSDRFFAERPEGSVSTLKIQRTQQEDSAVYLCASSLGPDRDGYTFGSGTRLTVV.

This chain uses TRBV2 with TRBJ1-2; no clear D gene. V was pared by 0 bases and J by 8 bases, with 13 bases between. Germline V gives CDR1 SNHLY, CDR2 FYNNEI. The CDR3 contains 14 residues. CDR3 in amino acids: CASSEARSAPGYTF. CDR3 DNA sequence: TGTGCCAGCAGTGAAGCGCGGTCTGCACCGGGCTACACCTTC.

The chain uses TRBV2 and TRBJ1-2, with TRBD1 matching over 10 bases. V trimming: 4 bases; J trimming: 1 base; junction bases outside the gene matches: 15. CDR3 size: 19 residues. Germline lookup yields CDR1 SNHLY and CDR2 FYNNEI. Here the CDR3 reads CASSVGIWDRGYLNYGYTF. In DNA form, the CDR3 reads TGTGCCAGCAGTGTAGGGATCTGGGACAGGGGATATCTTAACTATGGCTACACCTTC.